The 23 T cell receptor beta chains given below trace back to one sample, sequenced in a study of blood T cell repertoires in COVID-19. The data were produced by immunoSEQ multiplex PCR, yet TCRdb's version contains in-frame clones alone and is incomplete. The sample lists approximately 190,000 clones; over 80% were seen once. Sequenced sample: peripheral blood. The origin of the receptors is a woman aged 60 to 75 with COVID-19, enrolled during active disease.

This chain uses TRBV7-2 with TRBJ1-5; D gene ambiguous. This CDR3 is 13 amino acids long. Germline V gene lookup returns CDR1 SGHTA and CDR2 FQGNSA. Deletions cut 1 base from V and 7 bases from J, with 8 bases between. DNA for the CDR3: TGTGCCAGCAGCTTAGATCCAGTCCAGCCCCAGCATTTT. As protein: CASSLDPVQPQHF. The variable domain in full, completed from reference TRBV7-2 and TRBJ1-5, reads GAGVSQSPSNKVTEKGKDVELRCDPISGHTALYWYRQSLGQGLEFLIYFQGNSAPDKSGLPSDRFSAERTGGSVSTLTIQRTQQEDSAVYLCASSLDPVQPQHFGDGTRLSIL.

This clone is a singleton in its sample. This chain joins TRBV10-2 and TRBJ2-2; D is perhaps TRBD2 (7 bases). Trimming shortened V by 5 bases and J by 3 bases, and 13 bases separated the two germline ends. Germline V gives CDR1 WSHSY, CDR2 SAAADI. CDR3 length equals 15 residues. CDR3 region: CASSPAGADTGELFF. CDR3 sequence (DNA): TGCGCCAGCAGTCCCGCGGGGGCGGACACCGGGGAGCTGTTTTTT.

This clone was seen only a few times. The rearrangement links TRBV28 to TRBJ1-1; maybe TRBD1 (5 bases). V was clipped by 6 bases and J by 0 bases, with 17 bases between them. Germline V gene data show CDR1 as MDHEN and CDR2 as SYDVKM. CDR3 length: 16 amino acids. DNA for the CDR3: TGTGCCAGCAGCGGTACGTGGGGCCCTTTGAACACTGAAGCTTTCTTT. Translation: CASSGTWGPLNTEAFF.

V and J are TRBV14 and TRBJ2-7, with 12 bases fitting TRBD2. The germline CDR1 and CDR2 sequences are SGHDN and FVKESK. This CDR3 region has 17 residues. The J segment lost 4 bases and the V segment lost 3 bases, leaving 10 bases of the junction unmatched. In nucleotides, the CDR3 is TGTGCCAGCAGCCAGGGGCTAGCGGGAGGGTATGAATACGAGCAGTACTTC. Translating it yields CASSQGLAGGYEYEQYF.

This chain connects TRBV19 to TRBJ1-4, with D perhaps TRBD1 (6 bases). Germline-derived CDR1 and CDR2 are LNHDA and SQIVND (reference sequence). The CDR3 is 14 amino acids. Deletions cut 3 bases from V and 4 bases from J, with 9 bases between. CDR3 nucleotides: TGTGCCAGTAGTATCACAGGGAGTAATGAAAAACTGTTTTTT. Translating it yields CASSITGSNEKLFF.

The rearrangement joins TRBV5-8 to TRBJ2-7; the match to TRBD1 covers 7 bases. Trimming removed 4 bases from V and 0 bases from J; junction bases left unmatched: 16. CDR1 is SGHTS, CDR2 YDEGEE, per germline. The CDR3 loop spans 18 amino acids. The CDR3, as DNA: TGTGCCAGCAGCCCACGGCGTCGCAGACAGGGCAGCTCCTACGAGCAGTACTTC. The encoded protein is CASSPRRRRQGSSYEQYF. Looking up the rest from reference TRBV5-8 and TRBJ2-7 gives the full variable domain: EAGVTQSPTHLIKTRGQQATLRCSPISGHTSVYWYQQALGLGLQFLLWYDEGEERNRGNFPPRFSGRQFPNYSSELNVNALELEDSALYLCASSPRRRRQGSSYEQYFGPGTRLTVT.

Here the CDR3 reads CASSLRGDSDRGETQYF. The CDR3 bases are TGTGCCAGCAGCTTAAGGGGGGACAGCGATAGAGGAGAGACCCAGTACTTC. The rearrangement uses TRBV7-2 and TRBJ2-5; a possible D gene is TRBD1 (7 bases). The CDR3 is 17 amino acids. The V end lost 2 bases, the J end lost 4 bases, and 20 bases lay between the germline ends. From germline, CDR1 is SGHTA and CDR2 FQGNSA.

The V call is TRBV28, the J call TRBJ2-3; perhaps TRBD2 as D (5 bases). Germline V CDR1 and CDR2: MDHEN, SYDVKM. The CDR3 has 13 amino acids. The germline V and J ends were trimmed by 3 bases and 2 bases, with 6 bases remaining between them. The CDR3 region is CASSFGNTDTQYF. The CDR3 region has the DNA TGTGCCAGCAGTTTCGGGAACACAGATACGCAGTATTTT.

The rearrangement joins TRBV6-1 to TRBJ1-4; tentative D call: TRBD1 (6 bases). V dropped 3 bases and J dropped 0 bases, with 17 bases sitting between them. This CDR3 comprises 18 residues. Looked up from germline, CDR1 is MNHNS and CDR2 is SASEGT. In nucleotides, the CDR3 is TGTGCCAGCAGTGAGGGACGGGACACCTATTCAACTAATGAAAAACTGTTTTTT. Encoded protein: CASSEGRDTYSTNEKLFF.

The J gene is TRBJ1-2, the V gene TRBV5-1, with TRBD1 matching 8 bases. Per the germline V gene, CDR1 is SGHRS and CDR2 is YFSETQ. The J segment lost 0 bases and the V segment lost 4 bases, leaving 5 bases of the junction unmatched. The CDR3 totals 15 residues. For the CDR3, the DNA is TGCGCCAGCAGCACCCAGACAGGGGCTAACTATGGCTACACCTTC. This sequence encodes CASSTQTGANYGYTF.

This clone was observed a few times. The genes are TRBV28 and TRBJ2-7; D unresolved. The CDR3 is 13 amino acids. Germline V gene data show CDR1 as MDHEN and CDR2 as SYDVKM. V dropped 6 bases and J dropped 4 bases, with 13 bases sitting between them. This chain's CDR3 is CASRAAAEYEQYV. The CDR3 DNA is TGTGCCAGCAGGGCCGCTGCGGAGTACGAGCAGTACGTC.

The chain carries TRBV12-3 or TRBV12-4 and TRBJ2-4; TRBD1 agrees at 8 bases. V gave up 6 bases and J gave up 8 bases; unmatched junction bases: 6. The CDR3 contains 13 residues. CDR3 loop: CASRGTGRDIQYF. In DNA, the CDR3 is TGTGCCAGCAGGGGGACAGGTCGCGACATTCAGTACTTC.

This clone appeared once. This chain uses TRBV30 with TRBJ1-3; 8 bases are a match to TRBD1. The CDR3 contains 13 residues. In germline, CDR1 is GTSNPN, CDR2 SVGIG (reference sequence). The trim removed 4 bases at V and 8 bases at J, leaving 7 bases unmatched. The CDR3 DNA reads as TGTGCCTGGAATCGACAGGGGAGAGACACCATATATTTT. It is translated as CAWNRQGRDTIYF. Supplemented by reference TRBV30 and TRBJ1-3, the full variable domain reads SQTIHQWPATLVQPVGSPLSLECTVEGTSNPNLYWYRQAAGRGLQLLFYSVGIGQISSEVPQNLSASRPQDRQFILSSKKLLLSDSGFYLCAWNRQGRDTIYFGEGSWLTVV.

The chain has TRBV18 and TRBJ2-2, with 7 bases identical to TRBD2. The V gene end was trimmed by 6 bases and the J gene end by 1 base; junction bases not matched to a gene: 11. This CDR3 is 17 amino acids long. Per the germline V gene, CDR1 is KGHSH and CDR2 is LQKENI. This chain's CDR3 is CASSFRSSGVNTGELFF. CDR3 bases: TGTGCCAGCTCCTTTCGTTCTAGCGGAGTGAACACCGGGGAGCTGTTTTTT. The whole variable domain, remainder taken from reference TRBV18 and TRBJ2-2, is NAGVMQNPRHLVRRRGQEARLRCSPMKGHSHVYWYRQLPEEGLKFMVYLQKENIIDESGMPKERFSAEFPKEGPSILRIQQVVRGDSAAYFCASSFRSSGVNTGELFFGEGSRLTVL.

In DNA, the CDR3 is TGTGCCAGCAGCGTAGGAGCCGGGAATGGGGCCAACGTCCTGACTTTC. Translated: CASSVGAGNGANVLTF. The chain links TRBV9 to TRBJ2-6; a weak D match, TRBD2 (5 bases). The CDR3 has 16 amino acids. Germline V CDR1 and CDR2: SGDLS, YYNGEE. V was trimmed by 0 bases and J by 3 bases, leaving 10 bases between them.

This clone was found a few times. The CDR3 sequence: CASSPQGTIQPQHF. The CDR3 DNA sequence: TGTGCCAGCAGCCCACAGGGGACGATCCAGCCCCAGCATTTT. The V gene is TRBV7-2, the J gene TRBJ1-5; 7 bases match TRBD1. Trimming removed 5 bases from V and 7 bases from J; junction bases left unmatched: 8. CDR1 is SGHTA, CDR2 FQGNSA, per germline. The CDR3 extends over 14 amino acids. Combining the CDR3 with reference TRBV7-2 and TRBJ1-5 gives the whole variable domain GAGVSQSPSNKVTEKGKDVELRCDPISGHTALYWYRQSLGQGLEFLIYFQGNSAPDKSGLPSDRFSAERTGGSVSTLTIQRTQQEDSAVYLCASSPQGTIQPQHFGDGTRLSIL.

The chain links TRBV6-2 or TRBV6-3 to TRBJ2-7, with D uncertain. Germline CDR1 is MNHEY and CDR2 is SVGEGT. V lost 7 bases to trimming and J lost 7 bases, with 26 bases between them. The CDR3 contains 16 residues. CDR3 protein: CASTPRQRSWWREQYF. For the CDR3, the DNA is TGTGCCAGCACCCCGAGGCAGCGCTCTTGGTGGAGAGAGCAGTACTTC.

The chain carries TRBV4-3 and TRBJ2-3; D is possibly TRBD1 (5 bases). Germline V lookup: CDR1 LGHNA, CDR2 YSLEER. Trimming left V 0 bases short and J 1 base short, with 5 bases between. CDR3 length: 14 amino acids. CDR3 residues: CASSQEQGTDTQYF. CDR3 DNA sequence: TGCGCCAGCAGCCAAGAACAGGGCACAGATACGCAGTATTTT.

This clone is judged medium-sized. The genes are TRBV6-2 or TRBV6-3 and TRBJ2-5, with TRBD2 matching over 11 bases. In germline, CDR1 is MNHEY, CDR2 SVGEGT. The CDR3 is 15 amino acids. Trimming at V came to 5 bases and at J to 0 bases, leaving 2 bases not matched to a gene. As DNA, the CDR3 is TGTGCCAGCAGTGCGGGACTAGCGGACCAAGAGACCCAGTACTTC. Amino acids: CASSAGLADQETQYF.

This clone was seen at least ten times. This chain links TRBV18 with TRBJ2-7; 9 bases align to TRBD1. Germline CDR1 KGHSH, CDR2 LQKENI. The CDR3 has 15 amino acids. The V gene end was trimmed by 3 bases and the J gene end by 0 bases; junction bases not matched to a gene: 3. The CDR3 DNA sequence: TGTGCCAGCTCACCGGGGACAGGGCTCTCCTACGAGCAGTACGTC. Amino acids: CASSPGTGLSYEQYV.

The chain is built from TRBV6-6 and TRBJ2-7; 13 bases line up with TRBD2. CDR1 MNHNY and CDR2 SVGAGI come from the germline V gene (reference sequence). V dropped 2 bases and J dropped 6; count of bases not matched to a gene: 4. The length of the CDR3 is 15 residues. CDR3 region: CASSYATSGGAEQYV. The CDR3 DNA follows: TGTGCCAGCAGTTACGCCACTAGCGGGGGGGCCGAGCAGTACGTC.

The chain couples TRBV5-1 to TRBJ1-3; 8 bases match TRBD1. The CDR3 consists of 15 residues. The V and J ends lost 1 base and 3 bases, in that order; junction bases with no gene match: 3. The germline CDR1 and CDR2 sequences are SGHRS and YFSETQ. The CDR3 sequence: CASSLPTGVGNTIYF. The CDR3, as DNA: TGCGCCAGCAGCTTGCCGACAGGGGTTGGAAACACCATATATTTT.

This clone was counted a few times. V usage is TRBV11-2 and J usage is TRBJ2-3; D may be TRBD1 (5 bases). CDR3 length: 14 residues. V lost 3 bases, J lost 10 bases, and 17 bases lay in between. The V gene's germline CDR1 is SGHAT and CDR2 FQNNGV. CDR3 sequence reads: CASSFTAPQDPQYF. The DNA of the CDR3 is TGTGCCAGCAGCTTTACGGCACCACAGGATCCGCAGTATTTT.